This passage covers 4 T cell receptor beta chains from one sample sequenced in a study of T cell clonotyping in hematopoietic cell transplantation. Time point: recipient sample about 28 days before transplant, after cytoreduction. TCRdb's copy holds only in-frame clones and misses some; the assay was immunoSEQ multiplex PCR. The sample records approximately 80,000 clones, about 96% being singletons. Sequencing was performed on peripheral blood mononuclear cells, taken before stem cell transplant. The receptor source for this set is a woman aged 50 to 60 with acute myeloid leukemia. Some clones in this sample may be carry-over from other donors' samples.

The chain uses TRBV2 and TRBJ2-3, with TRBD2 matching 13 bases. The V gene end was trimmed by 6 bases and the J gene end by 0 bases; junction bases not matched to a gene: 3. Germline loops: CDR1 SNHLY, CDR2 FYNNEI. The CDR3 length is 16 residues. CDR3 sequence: CASRGLAGSSTDTQYF. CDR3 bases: TGTGCCAGCAGGGGACTAGCGGGGAGTAGCACAGATACGCAGTATTTT.

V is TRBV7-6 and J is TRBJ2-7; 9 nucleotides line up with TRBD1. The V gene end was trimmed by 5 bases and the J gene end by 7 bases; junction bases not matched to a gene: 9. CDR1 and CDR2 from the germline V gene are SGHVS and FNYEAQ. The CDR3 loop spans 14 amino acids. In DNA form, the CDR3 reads TGTGCCAGCAGCCTAATACAGGGGGCGGGGGAGCAGTACTTC. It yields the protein CASSLIQGAGEQYF.

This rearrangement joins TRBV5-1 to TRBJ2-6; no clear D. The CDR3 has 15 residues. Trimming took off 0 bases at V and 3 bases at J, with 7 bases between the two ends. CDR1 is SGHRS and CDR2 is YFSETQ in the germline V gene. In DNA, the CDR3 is TGCGCCAGCAGCTTGGACCTCTATGGGGCCAACGTCCTGACTTTC. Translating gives CASSLDLYGANVLTF.

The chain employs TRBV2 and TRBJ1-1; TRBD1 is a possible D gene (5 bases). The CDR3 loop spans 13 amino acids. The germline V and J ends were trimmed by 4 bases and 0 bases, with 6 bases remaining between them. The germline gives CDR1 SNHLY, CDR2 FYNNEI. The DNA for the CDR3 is TGTGCCAGCAGTGGGGGCCTGAACACTGAAGCTTTCTTT. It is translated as CASSGGLNTEAFF.